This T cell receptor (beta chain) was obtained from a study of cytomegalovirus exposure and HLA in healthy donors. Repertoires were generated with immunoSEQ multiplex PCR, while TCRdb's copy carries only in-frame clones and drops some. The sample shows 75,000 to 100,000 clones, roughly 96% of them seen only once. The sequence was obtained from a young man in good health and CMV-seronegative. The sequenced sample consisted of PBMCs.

The CDR3, as DNA: TGTGCCAGCAGTGAGGGGCCCCCAGGGTGGTGGAACACTGAAGCTTTCTTT. It specifies CASSEGPPGWWNTEAFF. The chain couples TRBV2 to TRBJ1-1, with D tentatively TRBD1 (5 bases). The length of the CDR3 is 17 residues. V shed 3 bases and J shed 1 base, with 18 bases lying between them. Germline values: CDR1 SNHLY, CDR2 FYNNEI.